The next 5 T cell receptor beta chains were all read from a single sample in a study of CD4 T cells in relation to SARS-CoV-2 and coronaviruses. CD4+ T cells from unexposed donors were obtained before the COVID-19 pandemic (2011-2018). After 10 to 11 days of culture, CD4+ T cells were isolated. The method was immunoSEQ multiplex PCR; TCRdb's version includes in-frame clones alone and lacks a portion of them. The sample contains about 19,000 clones, 77% of which appear only once. For these receptors, no antigen is known. Material for sequencing was CD4+ T cells from PBMCs, cultured in vitro. Receptor source: a human donor in good health.

This clone is medium-sized in the sample. V usage is TRBV19 and J usage is TRBJ2-1; 10 bases map to TRBD1. Looked up from germline, CDR1 is LNHDA and CDR2 is SQIVND (reference sequence). The J segment lost 6 bases and the V segment lost 10 bases, leaving 6 bases of the junction unmatched. This CDR3 is built from 13 residues. The CDR3 protein is CATTGTGVNEQFF. CDR3 bases: TGTGCCACGACCGGGACAGGGGTCAATGAGCAGTTCTTC.

The chain is built from TRBV2 and TRBJ2-5; 12 bases line up with TRBD2. Germline V gene data show CDR1 as SNHLY and CDR2 as FYNNEI. Trimming cost V 2 bases and J 5 bases; bases outside gene matches: 3. The CDR3 has 15 residues. The CDR3 loop is CASSETSGRRETQYF. DNA for the CDR3: TGTGCCAGCAGTGAAACTAGCGGGAGGCGGGAGACCCAGTACTTC.

This clone showed up just once. J is TRBJ1-6 and V is TRBV11-1, with D unresolved. The CDR3 has 13 residues. The germline V gene has CDR1 SGHAT and CDR2 FQDESV (reference sequence). V was trimmed by 1 base and J by 10 bases, leaving 8 bases between them. The CDR3, as DNA: TGTGCCAGCAGCTTAGACGCCTACTCACCCCTCCACTTT. This codes for CASSLDAYSPLHF.

The rearrangement uses TRBV9 and TRBJ1-2, with D possibly matching TRBD1 (6 bases). V was clipped by 3 bases and J by 4 bases, with 16 bases between them. The CDR3 has 15 residues. CDR1 is SGDLS, CDR2 YYNGEE, per germline. For the CDR3, the DNA is TGTGCCAGCAGCGGATACAGGGTAACTGGCTATGGCTACACCTTC. Protein product: CASSGYRVTGYGYTF.

The V call is TRBV5-6, the J call TRBJ1-1; D is uncertain. Germline-derived CDR1 and CDR2 are SGHDT and YYEEEE. Deletions cut 4 bases from V and 2 bases from J, with 9 bases between. This CDR3 spans 13 amino acids. In DNA form, the CDR3 reads TGTGCCAGCAGCACTGAATTTAACACTGAAGCTTTCTTT. Translating gives CASSTEFNTEAFF.